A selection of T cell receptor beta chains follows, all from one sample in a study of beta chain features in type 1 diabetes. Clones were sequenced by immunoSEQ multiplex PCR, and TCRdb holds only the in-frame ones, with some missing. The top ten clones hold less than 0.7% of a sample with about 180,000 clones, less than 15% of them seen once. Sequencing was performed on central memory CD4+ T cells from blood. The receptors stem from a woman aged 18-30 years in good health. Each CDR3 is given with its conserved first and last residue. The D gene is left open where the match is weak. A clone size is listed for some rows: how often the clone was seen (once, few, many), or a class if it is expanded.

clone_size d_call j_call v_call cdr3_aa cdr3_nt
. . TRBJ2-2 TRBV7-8 CASSPHSGLYTGELFF TGTGCCAGCAGCCCCCATAGCGGATTATACACCGGGGAGCTGTTTTTT
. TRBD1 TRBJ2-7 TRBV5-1 CASSSAVLPGQLYEQYF TGCGCCAGCAGCTCCGCAGTCTTACCGGGACAGCTGTACGAGCAGTACTTC
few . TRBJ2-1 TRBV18 CASSPLYDRPNEQFF TGTGCCAGCTCACCCTTATATGACAGACCTAATGAGCAGTTCTTC
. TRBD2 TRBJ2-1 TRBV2 CASSLAGGRGDEQFF TGTGCCAGCTCACTAGCGGGAGGCCGGGGGGATGAGCAGTTCTTC
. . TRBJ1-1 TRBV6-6 CASSYQGAAFF TGTGCCAGCAGTTACCAGGGTGCAGCTTTCTTT
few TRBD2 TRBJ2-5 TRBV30 CAVPGTSGVETQYF TGTGCCGTACCCGGGACTAGCGGGGTAGAGACCCAGTACTTC
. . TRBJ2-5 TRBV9 CASSPSEETQYF TGTGCCAGCAGCCCGTCGGAAGAGACCCAGTACTTC
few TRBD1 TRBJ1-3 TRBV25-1 CASRGQGVTGNTIYF TGTGCCAGCAGAGGACAGGGGGTGACTGGAAACACCATATATTTT
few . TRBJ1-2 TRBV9 CASSVMGAHYGYTF TGTGCCAGCAGCGTAATGGGGGCTCACTATGGCTACACCTTC
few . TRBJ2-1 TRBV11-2 CASSSPGDEQFF TGTGCCAGCAGTTCCCCCGGGGATGAGCAGTTCTTC
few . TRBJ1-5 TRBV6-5 CASSQGINQPQHF TGTGCCAGCTCACAGGGTATTAATCAGCCCCAGCATTTT
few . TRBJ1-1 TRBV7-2 CASSFGSSWNTEAFF TGTGCCAGCAGCTTCGGGTCTTCCTGGAACACTGAAGCTTTCTTT
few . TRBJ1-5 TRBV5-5 CASSRVDINQPQHF TGTGCCAGCAGCCGAGTAGACATCAATCAGCCCCAGCATTTT
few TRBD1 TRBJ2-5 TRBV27 CASRSTGQGQTQYF TGTGCCAGCAGATCTACCGGACAGGGTCAGACCCAGTACTTC
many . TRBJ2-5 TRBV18 CASSPHSRETQYF TGTGCCAGCTCACCACATTCGAGGGAGACCCAGTACTTC
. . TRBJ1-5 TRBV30 CAWSGISGAGNQPQHF TGTGCCTGGAGTGGCATTAGTGGAGCCGGCAATCAGCCCCAGCATTTT
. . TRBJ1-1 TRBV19 CASSRETGAFF TGTGCCAGTAGTAGAGAGACTGGAGCTTTCTTT